The text below deals with one T cell receptor (beta chain). This entry is derived from a study of blood T cell repertoires in COVID-19. Overall study: Samples came from the United States, Italy and Spain, spanning acute and convalescent COVID-19. Nucleic acid was either cDNA or gDNA, and it came from T cells, B-cell-depleted T cells, or PBMCs.

Study processing details: Estimation of nucleated cell counts was performed using reference gene primer amplification. Assay: immunoSEQ multiplex PCR; the TCRdb copy retains only in-frame clones and omits some. The V and J calls and clone size are taken from that table; D and trimming were inferred from the DNA. The table shows around 150,000 clones, with about 92% occurring only once. In Seattle, patients joined the study during active infection and were tracked longitudinally. With 4 bases clipped from V and 7 bases from J, the junction kept 7 bases outside the gene matches. Germline lookup yields CDR1 SGHDN and CDR2 FVKESK. This CDR3 region has 14 residues.

The chain has TRBV14 and TRBJ2-5, with 9 bases fitting TRBD1. Sequences were obtained from peripheral blood. The source is a man aged 30 to 39 with COVID-19, enrolled during active disease. The CDR3 DNA is TGTGCCAGCAGCCTGGGACAGGGTCTAACGACCCAGTACTTC. Translated, it gives CASSLGQGLTTQYF.